The 21 T cell receptor beta chains in this list originate from one sample, sequenced in a study of T cell repertoires in ileal Crohn's disease. Sequenced by immunoSEQ multiplex PCR; TCRdb stores in-frame clones only, minus some. The data hold under 8,000 clones, with approximately 82% observed a single time. Time point meaning: inflamed ileum from the surgical specimen. Sequencing input: ileal tissue. These receptors all stem from an adult with Crohn's disease.

V is TRBV28 and J is TRBJ2-7; D perhaps matches TRBD1 (7 bases). Germline loops: CDR1 MDHEN, CDR2 SYDVKM. There are 14 residues in the CDR3. V was cut by 6 bases and J by 1 base, with 13 bases left in between. CDR3 DNA: TGTGCCAGCAGCCGCGCGGGACAGTCCTACGAGCAGTACTTC. This encodes CASSRAGQSYEQYF.

The chain uses TRBV7-9 and TRBJ2-7, with TRBD2 matching 7 bases. The V and J ends lost 6 bases and 1 base, in that order; junction bases with no gene match: 6. The CDR3 spans 14 residues. CDR1 is SEHNR, CDR2 FQNEAQ, per germline (reference sequence). CDR3 sequence reads: CASREAGRSYEQYF. CDR3 nucleotide sequence: TGTGCCAGCAGGGAAGCGGGGCGATCCTACGAGCAGTACTTC.

The gene calls are TRBV6-6 and TRBJ2-7; TRBD2 matches at 9 bases. Unmatched junction bases numbered 7, after V lost 4 bases and J lost 0 bases. Germline V lookup: CDR1 MNHNY, CDR2 SVGAGI (reference sequence). This CDR3 spans 16 amino acids. CDR3 DNA sequence: TGTGCCAGCAGTTGGAGGACTAGCGTTAGCTCCTACGAGCAGTACTTC. Protein: CASSWRTSVSSYEQYF.

The J gene is TRBJ1-6, the V gene TRBV5-6; no clear D. Germline CDR1 and CDR2: SGHDT and YYEEEE. This CDR3 has 13 amino acids. Deletions cut 2 bases from V and 8 bases from J, with 8 bases between. The CDR3 nucleotides are TGTGCCAGCAGCTTCCCACACCATTCACCCCTCCACTTT. Translation: CASSFPHHSPLHF.

The gene calls are TRBV27 and TRBJ2-3, with no clear D. Germline values: CDR1 MNHEY, CDR2 SMNVEV (reference sequence). V dropped 3 bases and J dropped 8 bases, with 12 bases sitting between them. The CDR3 has 13 amino acids. The CDR3 loop is CASSFGGSSTQYF. The CDR3 bases are TGTGCCAGCAGTTTCGGTGGGTCTTCTACGCAGTATTTT.

This chain joins TRBV19 and TRBJ1-1, with a possible D match to TRBD1 (6 bases). CDR1 is LNHDA and CDR2 is SQIVND in the germline V gene (reference sequence). The CDR3 has 16 amino acids. V was pared by 7 bases and J by 6 bases, with 24 bases between. The CDR3 nucleotides are TGTGCCAGTACCTCCAGCCCCGGACGCAGGGGCGCTGAAGCTTTCTTT. Translated, it gives CASTSSPGRRGAEAFF.

The rearrangement uses TRBV6-1 and TRBJ1-1, with D unresolved. The CDR3 runs 11 residues. Germline V gives CDR1 MNHNS, CDR2 SASEGT. Trimming removed 6 bases at V and 10 bases at J, with 12 bases between. The CDR3: CASSLVAGAFF. CDR3 in DNA: TGTGCCAGCAGCCTGGTTGCCGGAGCTTTCTTT.

This rearrangement joins TRBV27 to TRBJ2-7; 7 nucleotides align to TRBD2. Germline V gene data show CDR1 as MNHEY and CDR2 as SMNVEV (reference sequence). J gave up 6 bases and V 0 bases, and 2 bases lay outside the gene matches. This CDR3 has 13 amino acids. The CDR3 protein is CASSLSGGVEQYF. CDR3 DNA: TGTGCCAGCAGTTTATCGGGGGGGGTCGAGCAGTACTTC.

The genes are TRBV6-5 and TRBJ2-4, with D possibly being TRBD1 (5 bases). The CDR3 is 15 residues long. In germline, CDR1 is MNHEY, CDR2 SVGAGI. V shed 5 bases and J shed 7 bases, with 18 bases lying between them. The CDR3 loop is CASSPPYSGRNIQYF. As DNA, the CDR3 is TGTGCCAGCAGTCCCCCTTATTCAGGGCGGAACATTCAGTACTTC.

This clone was detected only a few times. This chain connects TRBV19 to TRBJ2-6; no reliable D call. Trimming shortened V by 6 bases and J by 0 bases, and 12 bases separated the two germline ends. CDR3 length: 16 residues. Looked up from germline, CDR1 is LNHDA and CDR2 is SQIVND (reference sequence). DNA of the CDR3: TGTGCCAGTAGCACATTTGACCCCTCTGGGGCCAACGTCCTGACTTTC. Translating gives CASSTFDPSGANVLTF.

The chain joins TRBV11-3 to TRBJ2-2; the D is unclear. The CDR3 is made up of 14 amino acids. The V gene's germline CDR1 is SGHNT and CDR2 YENEEA. With 4 bases removed from V and 3 bases from J, the gap between germline ends came to 9 bases. The CDR3 region is CASSSRQYTGELFF. The CDR3 coding sequence is TGTGCCAGCAGCTCCAGGCAGTACACCGGGGAGCTGTTTTTT.

For the CDR3, the DNA is TGTGCCTGGAGCCGCACCCGGGAAGGAAACGAGCAGTACTTC. It yields the protein CAWSRTREGNEQYF. The gene calls are TRBV30 and TRBJ2-7; TRBD2 might be the D (5 bases). The CDR3 is 14 amino acids. From germline, CDR1 is GTSNPN and CDR2 SVGIG (reference sequence). With 3 bases removed from V and 5 bases from J, the gap between germline ends came to 17 bases.

In DNA form, the CDR3 reads TGTGCCAGCAGCCTGGGACTAGCGGGGGGCGCGGGGGAGACCCAGTACTTC. Its translation is CASSLGLAGGAGETQYF. The V and J genes are TRBV7-2 and TRBJ2-5; 15 bases are shared with TRBD2. This CDR3 has 17 residues. CDR1 is SGHTA and CDR2 is FQGNSA in the germline V gene. V dropped 5 bases and J dropped 5; count of bases not matched to a gene: 9. Looking up the rest from reference TRBV7-2 and TRBJ2-5 gives the full variable domain: GAGVSQSPSNKVTEKGKDVELRCDPISGHTALYWYRQSLGQGLEFLIYFQGNSAPDKSGLPSDRFSAERTGGSVSTLTIQRTQQEDSAVYLCASSLGLAGGAGETQYFGPGTRLLVL.

V and J are TRBV5-1 and TRBJ1-2, with 7 bases fitting TRBD1. Trimming at V came to 2 bases and at J to 0 bases, leaving 4 bases not matched to a gene. Germline CDR1 reads SGHRS; CDR2 reads YFSETQ. The CDR3 spans 15 residues. This chain's CDR3 is CASSLTGDPNYGYTF. The CDR3 bases are TGCGCCAGCAGCTTAACAGGGGATCCTAACTATGGCTACACCTTC.

This clone was seen just once. The chain combines TRBV5-1 with TRBJ2-1, with D unclear. CDR1 and CDR2 from the germline V gene are SGHRS and YFSETQ. Trimming took off 6 bases at V and 5 bases at J, with 12 bases between the two ends. The CDR3 covers 13 residues. CDR3 coding DNA: TGCGCCAGCAAGGTCGGCGTAGACAATGAGCAGTTCTTC. Its translation is CASKVGVDNEQFF.

The table lists this clone with a count of one. The gene calls are TRBV7-9 and TRBJ2-5; D gene uncertain. V gave up 3 bases and J gave up 1 base, with 12 bases separating them. Germline V gene data show CDR1 as SEHNR and CDR2 as FQNEAQ (reference sequence). This CDR3 contains 15 residues. CDR3 nucleotide sequence: TGTGCCAGCAGCTTCAGCAGCCGCCCCCAAGAGACCCAGTACTTC. Protein sequence: CASSFSSRPQETQYF.

The chain employs TRBV11-3 and TRBJ2-2, with D possibly called TRBD1 or TRBD2 (5 bases each). Trimming removed 6 bases from V and 0 bases from J, with 14 bases in between. Germline lookup yields CDR1 SGHNT and CDR2 YENEEA. The CDR3 totals 16 residues. The CDR3 nucleotides are TGTGCCAGCAGAGCCCCGGGACCGTCGAACACCGGGGAGCTGTTTTTT. This sequence encodes CASRAPGPSNTGELFF.

The CDR3 loop reads CASSFRVSEKLFF. CDR3 in DNA: TGTGCCAGCAGCTTCAGGGTGTCTGAAAAACTGTTTTTT. The chain employs TRBV11-3 and TRBJ1-4; possible D gene TRBD1, 5 bases. CDR1 SGHNT and CDR2 YENEEA come from the germline V gene. V lost 3 bases and J 7 bases, leaving 9 bases between the germline ends. The CDR3 extends over 13 amino acids.

The rearrangement uses TRBV25-1 and TRBJ1-2; no clear D. The germline V gene encodes CDR1 MGHDK and CDR2 SYGVNS. V was trimmed by 8 bases and J by 7 bases, leaving 11 bases between them. The CDR3 loop spans 11 amino acids. The CDR3: CASSRRGGYTF. The CDR3 DNA is TGTGCCAGCTCCCGCCGGGGTGGCTACACCTTC.

The chain links TRBV4-2 to TRBJ2-1; D is uncertain. V was trimmed by 1 base and J by 7 bases, leaving 11 bases between them. This CDR3 has 14 residues. Germline V gene sequence: CDR1 LGHNA, CDR2 YNFKEQ. The CDR3 region is CASSQGRVVNEQFF. The CDR3 DNA reads as TGTGCCAGCAGCCAAGGTAGGGTGGTGAATGAGCAGTTCTTC.

The chain carries TRBV14 and TRBJ2-7; the D is unclear. Germline CDR1 reads SGHDN; CDR2 reads FVKESK. With 0 bases removed from V and 5 bases from J, the gap between germline ends came to 2 bases. This CDR3 region has 11 residues. CDR3: CASSQDHEQYF. The CDR3 DNA is TGTGCCAGCAGCCAAGATCACGAGCAGTACTTC.